These 30 T cell receptor beta chains came from one sample sequenced in a study of OX40 agonist ivuxolimab in advanced cancers. Assay used: immunoSEQ multiplex PCR; TCRdb lists only in-frame clones, some missing. This table holds tens of thousands of clones, around 80% found once. Sequences were derived from CD4+ or CD8+ T cells sorted from blood, sampled in a trial of the OX40 agonist ivuxolimab. These receptors originate from an adult with an advanced solid tumor such as melanoma, head and neck, liver or kidney cancer.

The chain combines TRBV18 with TRBJ2-1, with 8 bases lining up with TRBD1. The J segment lost 0 bases and the V segment lost 3 bases, leaving 13 bases of the junction unmatched. This CDR3 contains 19 residues. The germline V gene encodes CDR1 KGHSH and CDR2 LQKENI. The CDR3, as DNA: TGTGCCAGCTCACCCCAGGGGGCTGCGCTGGGTAACTCCTACAATGAGCAGTTCTTC. Protein sequence: CASSPQGAALGNSYNEQFF.

The CDR3 coding sequence is TGTGCCAGCAGCTTAGCCGGTGCAGCCGAGCAGTACTTC. Translated: CASSLAGAAEQYF. The rearrangement joins TRBV11-1 to TRBJ2-7; D is ambiguous. The CDR3 length is 13 residues. Germline-derived CDR1 and CDR2 are SGHAT and FQDESV (reference sequence). Trimming left V 0 bases short and J 6 bases short, with 9 bases between.

This chain joins TRBV6-1 and TRBJ1-5; D is undetermined. Germline V lookup: CDR1 MNHNS, CDR2 SASEGT. V lost 2 bases to trimming and J lost 3 bases, with 14 bases between them. CDR3 length equals 16 residues. The CDR3 is CASSESLRPLNQPQHF. The CDR3 DNA sequence: TGTGCCAGCAGTGAAAGTTTGCGCCCCCTCAATCAGCCCCAGCATTTT.

CDR3 residues: CASKGRGPRDEQYF. The CDR3 nucleotides are TGTGCCAGCAAGGGTCGGGGGCCAAGGGACGAGCAGTACTTC. The V gene is TRBV2, the J gene TRBJ2-7, with D perhaps being TRBD1 or TRBD2 (6 bases each). The germline V gene encodes CDR1 SNHLY and CDR2 FYNNEI. V gave up 7 bases and J gave up 5 bases, with 18 bases separating them. This CDR3 spans 14 amino acids.

The rearrangement links TRBV2 to TRBJ2-1; 7 bases match TRBD2. In germline, CDR1 is SNHLY, CDR2 FYNNEI. The CDR3 sequence is 17 residues long. V trimming: 7 bases; J trimming: 1 base; junction bases outside the gene matches: 13. The CDR3 reads CASNGAGALPSYNEQFF. The CDR3 DNA sequence: TGTGCCAGCAATGGCGCGGGAGCCCTCCCATCCTACAATGAGCAGTTCTTC.

The gene calls are TRBV6-6 and TRBJ2-5; 10 nucleotides agree with TRBD2. Germline V gives CDR1 MNHNY, CDR2 SVGAGI (reference sequence). V trimming: 10 bases; J trimming: 5 bases; junction bases outside the gene matches: 7. The CDR3 length is 13 residues. CDR3 protein: CATERGGTETQYF. The CDR3 region has the DNA TGTGCCACGGAGCGGGGGGGCACTGAGACCCAGTACTTC.

The CDR3 sequence: CSVERLVNTEAFF. The CDR3 DNA is TGCAGCGTTGAACGGCTGGTTAACACTGAAGCTTTCTTT. This chain joins TRBV29-1 and TRBJ1-1; D is ambiguous. The CDR3 totals 13 residues. The ends were cut back, 2 bases at V and 2 bases at J, with 9 bases in the middle. Germline CDR1 reads SQVTM; CDR2 reads ANQGSEA.

The chain employs TRBV5-6 and TRBJ2-2; 8 bases are a match to TRBD2. CDR3 length: 15 amino acids. In germline, CDR1 is SGHDT, CDR2 YYEEEE. With 4 bases clipped from V and 2 bases from J, the junction kept 4 bases outside the gene matches. CDR3 residues: CASSNSGTNTGELFF. The CDR3 DNA sequence: TGTGCCAGCAGCAATAGCGGGACTAACACCGGGGAGCTGTTTTTT.

V gene TRBV9 combines with J gene TRBJ2-3; D is unclear. Trimming took off 0 bases at V and 0 bases at J, with 5 bases between the two ends. Germline V gene sequence: CDR1 SGDLS, CDR2 YYNGEE. The CDR3 covers 14 residues. This CDR3 is CASSVEGSTDTQYF. In nucleotides, the CDR3 is TGTGCCAGCAGCGTAGAAGGCAGCACAGATACGCAGTATTTT. Supplemented by reference TRBV9 and TRBJ2-3, the full variable domain reads DSGVTQTPKHLITATGQRVTLRCSPRSGDLSVYWYQQSLDQGLQFLIQYYNGEERAKGNILERFSAQQFPDLHSELNLSSLELGDSALYFCASSVEGSTDTQYFGPGTRLTVL.

The chain recombines TRBV18 with TRBJ1-1; TRBD1 matches at 9 bases. CDR1 is KGHSH, CDR2 LQKENI, per germline. J gave up 7 bases and V 2 bases, and 11 bases lay outside the gene matches. CDR3 length equals 16 residues. CDR3 sequence (DNA): TGTGCCAGCTCACCAACGACAGGGGGAAACGGAGGTGAAGCTTTCTTT. This gives the protein CASSPTTGGNGGEAFF.

The gene calls are TRBV7-3 and TRBJ2-3; D may be TRBD1 or TRBD2 (7 bases each). CDR3 size: 16 residues. Trimming stripped 5 bases from V and 2 bases from J, with 17 bases between. Looked up from germline, CDR1 is SGHTA and CDR2 is FQGTGA. CDR3 DNA sequence: TGTGCCAGCAGCCTTGGGGGAGGGGGCGTCACAGATACGCAGTATTTT. It is translated as CASSLGGGGVTDTQYF. Together with reference TRBV7-3 and TRBJ2-3, the CDR3 gives the full variable domain: GAGVSQTPSNKVTEKGKYVELRCDPISGHTALYWYRQSLGQGPEFLIYFQGTGAADDSGLPNDRFFAVRPEGSVSTLKIQRTERGDSAVYLCASSLGGGGVTDTQYFGPGTRLTVL.

This chain connects TRBV5-6 to TRBJ2-5, with 7 nucleotides matching TRBD1. Germline lookup yields CDR1 SGHDT and CDR2 YYEEEE. V shed 3 bases, J shed 4 bases, and the junction held 9 bases outside the gene matches. The CDR3 totals 15 residues. This chain's CDR3 is CASSSRTGLSETQYF. The CDR3 DNA reads as TGTGCCAGCAGCTCACGGACAGGTTTGTCAGAGACCCAGTACTTC.

The genes are TRBV4-2 and TRBJ2-2; D might be TRBD2 (7 bases). CDR1 LGHNA and CDR2 YNFKEQ come from the germline V gene. Between the trimmed V and J ends, which lost 0 bases and 0 bases, there was a span of 17 bases. The CDR3 length is 19 residues. CDR3 nucleotide sequence: TGTGCCAGCAGCCAAGAAGGGGGGGAGTCTTTTGCGAACACCGGGGAGCTGTTTTTT. Translation: CASSQEGGESFANTGELFF.

This clone has just one count. This chain joins TRBV5-1 and TRBJ2-7; a possible D gene is TRBD2 (5 bases). The CDR3 contains 14 residues. Between the trimmed V and J ends, which lost 3 bases and 0 bases, there was a span of 10 bases. The V gene's germline CDR1 is SGHRS and CDR2 YFSETQ. CDR3 in DNA: TGCGCCAGCAGCTCGGGATTATTCTCCTACGAGCAGTACTTC. Translation gives CASSSGLFSYEQYF.

The rearrangement uses TRBV7-3 and TRBJ1-2; D remains ambiguous. V was cut by 5 bases and J by 2 bases, with 9 bases left in between. Germline V gene lookup returns CDR1 SGHTA and CDR2 FQGTGA. CDR3 size: 13 residues. The CDR3 loop reads CASSQDENYGYTF. CDR3 in DNA: TGTGCCAGCAGCCAGGACGAAAACTATGGCTACACCTTC.

The V and J genes are TRBV4-2 and TRBJ2-5, with D possibly being TRBD2 (6 bases). The germline V and J ends were trimmed by 4 bases and 5 bases, with 17 bases remaining between them. In germline, CDR1 is LGHNA, CDR2 YNFKEQ. The CDR3 runs to 15 residues. The CDR3 DNA reads TGTGCCAGCAGCCGACGCCTGGACTATAGGGAGACCCAGTACTTC. This encodes CASSRRLDYRETQYF.

This chain joins TRBV10-1 and TRBJ2-5, with TRBD2 matching 11 bases. This CDR3 comprises 16 residues. After removal of 4 bases from V and 0 bases from J, the junction contained 4 bases not matched to a gene. Germline V gene data show CDR1 as WNHNN and CDR2 as SYGVQD (reference sequence). This CDR3 is CASSAGTSGYQETQYF. The CDR3 DNA reads TGCGCCAGCAGTGCCGGGACTAGCGGATACCAAGAGACCCAGTACTTC.

The rearrangement uses TRBV7-9 and TRBJ1-4; D not resolved. Germline V gives CDR1 SEHNR, CDR2 FQNEAQ (reference sequence). V was trimmed by 5 bases and J by 0 bases, leaving 13 bases between them. CDR3 length: 16 amino acids. The CDR3 region is CASSGRRGATNEKLFF. Written as DNA, the CDR3 is TGTGCCAGCAGCGGACGCCGGGGAGCAACTAATGAAAAACTGTTTTTT.

J is TRBJ2-5 and V is TRBV27, with D possibly TRBD1 on 6 matching bases. Per the germline V gene, CDR1 is MNHEY and CDR2 is SMNVEV (reference sequence). CDR3 size: 13 residues. The V end lost 3 bases, the J end lost 2 bases, and 7 bases lay between the germline ends. CDR3 DNA sequence: TGTGCCAGCAGTTTTCAGGGGCAAGAGACCCAGTACTTC. It specifies CASSFQGQETQYF.

In this sample, this clone turned up once. The chain employs TRBV18 and TRBJ2-2; D is uncertain. Trimming took 6 bases from V and 0 from J, leaving 11 bases between them. This CDR3 comprises 15 residues. From germline, CDR1 is KGHSH and CDR2 LQKENI. Here the CDR3 reads CASSPGITNTGELFF. The CDR3 region has the DNA TGTGCCAGCTCCCCAGGTATCACGAACACCGGGGAGCTGTTTTTT.

The genes are TRBV28 and TRBJ2-6; no reliable D call. Trimming pared 5 bases from V and 5 bases from J, leaving 19 bases between. Germline V gives CDR1 MDHEN, CDR2 SYDVKM. The CDR3 has 17 residues. The CDR3 DNA reads TGTGCCAGCAGTGGCGGAATGACACAAAGTCGGGCCAACGTCCTGACTTTC. It yields the protein CASSGGMTQSRANVLTF. The full variable domain, completed using reference TRBV28 and TRBJ2-6, is DVKVTQSSRYLVKRTGEKVFLECVQDMDHENMFWYRQDPGLGLRLIYFSYDVKMKEKGDIPEGYSVSREKKERFSLILESASTNQTSMYLCASSGGMTQSRANVLTFGAGSRLTVL.

This clone came up once. The V gene is TRBV10-3, the J gene TRBJ2-1; TRBD1 agrees at 8 bases. This CDR3 comprises 14 residues. V shed 6 bases and J 6 bases; nucleotides not matched to a gene: 7. CDR1 ENHRY and CDR2 SYGVKD come from the germline V gene. CDR3 sequence: CAIRGQVAPNEQFF. CDR3 nucleotides: TGTGCCATCAGGGGACAGGTCGCACCCAATGAGCAGTTCTTC.

This chain joins TRBV7-3 and TRBJ1-5; D is uncertain. The CDR3 runs 14 residues. The V end lost 2 bases, the J end lost 4 bases, and 9 bases lay between the germline ends. The germline V gene has CDR1 SGHTA and CDR2 FQGTGA. In DNA, the CDR3 is TGTGCCAGCAGCTTATGGGCCGATAATCAGCCCCAGCATTTT. Translation gives CASSLWADNQPQHF.

The genes are TRBV19 and TRBJ2-5; 10 nucleotides match TRBD1. This CDR3 contains 16 residues. Germline CDR1 and CDR2: LNHDA and SQIVND (reference sequence). The V and J ends lost 6 bases and 1 base, in that order; junction bases with no gene match: 8. DNA for the CDR3: TGTGCCAGTAGCCGAAGGGGGACAGGGGCCCAAGAGACCCAGTACTTC. It encodes CASSRRGTGAQETQYF.

The rearrangement uses TRBV6-5 and TRBJ2-1, with TRBD1 as a possible D gene (5 bases). The CDR3 runs 13 residues. With 2 bases removed from V and 5 bases from J, the gap between germline ends came to 7 bases. The germline V gene has CDR1 MNHEY and CDR2 SVGAGI. CDR3 sequence: CASSYLTDNEQFF. The CDR3, as DNA: TGTGCCAGCAGTTACCTGACAGACAATGAGCAGTTCTTC.

The chain recombines TRBV2 with TRBJ2-1, with TRBD2 identical over 10 bases. V was pared by 6 bases and J by 4 bases, with 6 bases of the junction left unmatched. Looked up from germline, CDR1 is SNHLY and CDR2 is FYNNEI. This CDR3 spans 15 amino acids. This CDR3 reads CASRVAGGPYNEQFF. CDR3 DNA: TGTGCCAGCAGAGTAGCGGGGGGTCCTTACAATGAGCAGTTCTTC.

The chain has TRBV11-2 and TRBJ2-3; D uncertain. This CDR3 comprises 12 residues. Germline assignment: CDR1 SGHAT and CDR2 FQNNGV. Trimming took off 3 bases at V and 5 bases at J, with 6 bases between the two ends. The CDR3 loop reads CASSFARDTQYF. In DNA form, the CDR3 reads TGTGCCAGCAGCTTCGCGCGAGATACGCAGTATTTT.

V is TRBV29-1 and J is TRBJ1-2, with unresolved D. Trimming pared 0 bases from V and 8 bases from J, leaving 10 bases between. The CDR3 length is 12 residues. Germline CDR1 SQVTM, CDR2 ANQGSEA. The CDR3 region has the DNA TGCAGCGTTGAAGATCGGGCGTTAGGCTACACCTTC. This encodes CSVEDRALGYTF. Filled out from reference TRBV29-1 and TRBJ1-2, the complete variable domain reads SAVISQKPSRDICQRGTSLTIQCQVDSQVTMMFWYRQQPGQSLTLIATANQGSEATYESGFVIDKFPISRPNLTFSTLTVSNMSPEDSSIYLCSVEDRALGYTFGSGTRLTVV.

The chain combines TRBV19 with TRBJ2-1; D call uncertain. V was cut by 5 bases and J by 0 bases, with 11 bases left in between. Germline V gene lookup returns CDR1 LNHDA and CDR2 SQIVND (reference sequence). CDR3 length: 15 amino acids. The CDR3 sequence is CASSPRGNSYNEQFF. The CDR3 DNA reads TGTGCCAGTAGTCCCCGCGGCAACTCCTACAATGAGCAGTTCTTC.

V usage is TRBV7-6 and J usage is TRBJ1-6; D remains unclear. Germline CDR1 and CDR2: SGHVS and FNYEAQ. Deletions cut 6 bases from V and 10 bases from J, with 16 bases between. The CDR3 totals 14 residues. The CDR3 region has the DNA TGTGCCAGCAGTTTTACACCGGGAGGCTCACCCCTCCACTTT. Translated, it gives CASSFTPGGSPLHF.